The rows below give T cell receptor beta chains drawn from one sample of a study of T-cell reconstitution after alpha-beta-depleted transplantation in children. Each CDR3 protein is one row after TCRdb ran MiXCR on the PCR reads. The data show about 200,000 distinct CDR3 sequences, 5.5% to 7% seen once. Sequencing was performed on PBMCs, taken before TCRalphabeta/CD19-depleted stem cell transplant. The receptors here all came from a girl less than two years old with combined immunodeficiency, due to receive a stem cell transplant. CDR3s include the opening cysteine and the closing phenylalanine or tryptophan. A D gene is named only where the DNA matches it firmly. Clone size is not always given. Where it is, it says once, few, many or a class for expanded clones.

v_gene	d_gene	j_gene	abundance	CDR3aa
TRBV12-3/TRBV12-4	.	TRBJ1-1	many	CASTSGARNTEAFF
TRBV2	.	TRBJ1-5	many	CASREGLASQPQHF
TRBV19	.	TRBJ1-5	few	CAILRGGHMRVNQPQHF
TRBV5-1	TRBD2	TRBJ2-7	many	CASSLASTSGTSYEQYF
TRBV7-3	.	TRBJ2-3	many	CASSLIGPTDTQYF
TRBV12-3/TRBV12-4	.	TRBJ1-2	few	CASTRSLQGWGYGYTF
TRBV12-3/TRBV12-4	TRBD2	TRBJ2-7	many	CASSFNGRGEQYF
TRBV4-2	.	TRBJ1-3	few	CASSQEGPEGIGNTIYF
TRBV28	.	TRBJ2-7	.	CASSLAGIEYEQYF
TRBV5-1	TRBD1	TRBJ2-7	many	CASSLGQGHNEQYF
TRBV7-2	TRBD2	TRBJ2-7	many	CASSPGTSNYEQYF
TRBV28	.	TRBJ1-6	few	CASSLCRPGPNSPLHF
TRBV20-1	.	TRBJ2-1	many	CSARATGTNEQFF
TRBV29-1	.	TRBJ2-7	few	CSVDVAGRGGEQYF
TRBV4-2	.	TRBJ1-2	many	CASSQASLQGHGYTF
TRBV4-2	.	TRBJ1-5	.	CASSQEAGINQPQHF
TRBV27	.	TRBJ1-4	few	CASSDSPGREKLFF
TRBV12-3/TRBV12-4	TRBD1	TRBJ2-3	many	CASTPGQGPDTQYF
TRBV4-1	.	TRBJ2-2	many	CASSPDLTGELFF
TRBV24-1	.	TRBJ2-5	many	CATGGETGRQETQYF
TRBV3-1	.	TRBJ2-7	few	CASSQEAIATEQYF
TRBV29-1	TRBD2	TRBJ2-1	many	CSASGLAGGYINEQFF
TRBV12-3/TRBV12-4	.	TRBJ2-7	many	CASSLRRPEVHEQYF
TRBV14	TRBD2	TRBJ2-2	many	CASSQDLQLAGDNTGELFF
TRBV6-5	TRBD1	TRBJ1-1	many	CAISVGQMNTEAFF
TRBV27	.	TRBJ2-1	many	CASSLGYSYNEQFF
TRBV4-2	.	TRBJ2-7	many	CASSQPGLTSYEQYF
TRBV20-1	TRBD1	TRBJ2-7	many	CSARDRQGALYEQYF
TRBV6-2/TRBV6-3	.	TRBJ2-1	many	CASSYGGEQFF
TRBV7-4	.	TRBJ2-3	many	CASSSNWEWGTDTQYF
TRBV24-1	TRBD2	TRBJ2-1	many	CATSDPAGTSASPDNEQFF
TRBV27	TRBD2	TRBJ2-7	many	CASSWLAGDFEQYF
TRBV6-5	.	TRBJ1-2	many	CASSYSAQSNYGYTF
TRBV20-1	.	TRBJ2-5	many	CSARDLRGLETQYF
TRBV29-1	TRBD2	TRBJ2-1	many	CSVEWGGSSGSYNEQFF